This T cell receptor beta chain was identified during a study of blood T cell repertoires in COVID-19. The wider study: The origin of the acute and convalescent COVID-19 samples was the United States, Italy and Spain. Sample material is recorded as cDNA or gDNA derived from T cells, B-cell-depleted T cells, or PBMCs.

Original handling: The authors estimated nucleated cell counts from reference gene primer amplification. Data came from immunoSEQ multiplex PCR; TCRdb stores just in-frame clones and leaves some out. That table supplies the V and J calls and clone size; D and trimming were determined from the DNA. The repertoire holds about 360,000 clones, around 90% seen once, with under 3% in the top ten. Trimming removed 4 bases from V and 0 bases from J; junction bases left unmatched: 5. The CDR3 sequence is 16 residues long. Germline lookup yields CDR1 ENHRY and CDR2 SYGVKD. The sequenced material came from peripheral blood. The rearrangement links TRBV10-3 to TRBJ2-2; 7 positions agree with TRBD1. The clonotype originates from a human donor in a cohort sampled during active COVID-19. The CDR3 sequence: CAISASGQTNTGELFF. CDR3 in DNA: TGTGCCATCAGTGCCTCGGGACAGACGAACACCGGGGAGCTGTTTTTT.